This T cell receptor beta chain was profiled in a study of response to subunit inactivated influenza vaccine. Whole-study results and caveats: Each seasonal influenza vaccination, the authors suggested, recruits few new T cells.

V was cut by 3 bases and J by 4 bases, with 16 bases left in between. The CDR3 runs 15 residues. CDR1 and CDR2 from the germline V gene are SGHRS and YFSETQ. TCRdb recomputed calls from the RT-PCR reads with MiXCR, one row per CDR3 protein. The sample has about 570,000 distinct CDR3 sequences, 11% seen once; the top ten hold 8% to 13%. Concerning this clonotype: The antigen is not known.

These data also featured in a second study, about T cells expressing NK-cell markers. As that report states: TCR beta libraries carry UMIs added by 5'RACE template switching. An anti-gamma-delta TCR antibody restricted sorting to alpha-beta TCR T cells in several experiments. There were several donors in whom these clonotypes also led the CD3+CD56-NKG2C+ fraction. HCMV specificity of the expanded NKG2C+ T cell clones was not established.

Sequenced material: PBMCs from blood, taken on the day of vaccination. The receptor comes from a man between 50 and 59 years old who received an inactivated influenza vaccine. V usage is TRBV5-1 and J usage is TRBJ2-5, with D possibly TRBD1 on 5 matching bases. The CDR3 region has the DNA TGCGCCAGCAGCTCAGACAGTGTTCGGGCAGAGACCCAGTACTTC. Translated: CASSSDSVRAETQYF.